This T cell receptor (beta chain) was sequenced in a study of cytomegalovirus exposure and HLA in healthy donors. Of note for this clone: The antigen remains unidentified.

The PCR used 60 Vbeta and 13 Jbeta primers. Libraries were prepared by immunoSEQ multiplex PCR; TCRdb keeps only in-frame clonotypes and omits some of them. The repertoire holds 120,000 to 150,000 clones, with 75% to 80% as singletons. Overall study findings and caveats: Available immune exposure information was restricted to CMV serostatus only.

Trimming took 4 bases from V and 6 from J, leaving 9 bases between them. This CDR3 contains 11 residues. CDR1 is GTSNPN and CDR2 is SVGIG in the germline V gene (reference sequence). This rearrangement joins TRBV30 to TRBJ1-1; D is unclear. Input material: PBMCs. This sequence originates from a male donor in good health and CMV-seronegative. The CDR3 DNA sequence: TGTGCCTGGACTCAAACGGCTGAAGCTTTCTTT. It specifies CAWTQTAEAFF.